This paragraph covers one T cell receptor (beta chain) sequence. This clone was detected only a few times. This receptor's antigen is unknown. No per-base quality is available; no much larger clone lies one base away. These data come from a study of cytomegalovirus exposure and HLA in healthy donors (dated by TCRdb to about 2017). Notes on the research overall: An earlier analysis of several hundred of the donors reported 250 to 300 Gb of sequence data and 117 million unique TCR beta sequences obtained from around 180 million T cells. An early release that covered about 600 HLA-typed donors contained around 300 gigabases of sequencing data and 85 million to 100 million unique TCR sequences. The genetic ancestry cluster associated with self-reported Caucasian donors included 81% of the roughly 410 genotyped donors. The study was designed to test whether signatures of past pathogen exposure could be identified by cataloging public T cell receptors. The T cell repertoires of around 730 subjects were profiled by immunosequencing and related to cytomegalovirus serostatus. Besides the first cohort of hundreds of subjects, a separate validation cohort made up of 90 to 150 different subjects was used. The study combined high-throughput TCR immunosequencing, statistical association of individual TCRs with disease status, and machine learning to predict cytomegalovirus infection status. To study patterns of TCR occurrence, a later analysis re-analyzed previously published TCR beta repertoires from more than 550 donors and added high-resolution HLA genotyping. Rather than drawing on any new phenotypic data, the later analysis identified candidate immune exposures from TCR beta sequences and the way those sequences occurred across donors. To decide whether each TCR beta V gene segment behaved as functional or pseudogenic, an earlier analysis of approximately 600 of the donors relied on high-throughput TCR beta sequencing. Donor age, sex, ethnicity and CMV serostatus were collected together with the repertoire data. A later genetic analysis used genome-wide SNP genotypes for about 65% of the roughly 670 donors, treating that subset as a discovery cohort. All discovery cohort repertoires had been generated using a single sequencing platform. HLA typing covered class I and class II loci at four-digit resolution. Typing coverage varied by locus: roughly 620-640 donors for A, B, C, DRB1 and DQB1; under 550 for DQA1; more than 600 for DPA1; under 490 for DPB1. Roughly five DR-DQ haplotypes were handled as single units for association and clustering, since linkage in the cohort was strong. On average, roughly 200,000 unique TCR beta nucleotide sequences were sequenced per donor among some 430 genotyped donors of the cohort, with roughly 18% of those sequences being non-productive. The paper as a whole reports these results and caveats: The classifier was reported to diagnose cytomegalovirus status with high specificity and sensitivity in both the original cohort and the validation cohort. Only TCR beta chains were sequenced in this cohort, and the absence of alpha or paired-chain data limited detectable features. The sequencing pipeline was judged likely to have produced a cluster of highly shared sequence variants as a technical artifact. Because counts were too low, about 18 rarely observed V segments, including chromosome 9 orphons, were excluded from the earlier analysis of 500 to 700 of the donors. Several of the top co-occurrence clusters appeared to be linked to parvovirus B19, influenza, CMV and Epstein-Barr virus, according to a later analysis. V-gene and J-gene trimming of TCR beta chains was associated with a missense DCLRE1C variant in a later genetic analysis, and the association was replicated in an independent cohort. According to a later analysis, most CMV-associated TCR beta chains appeared to be HLA-restricted, and the HLA associations seemed to be driven largely by CMV exposure. Some IMGT-functional V segments, including TRBV6-2 and TRBV6-3, could not be told apart with the 87-base-pair reads, so those segments were excluded. In an earlier analysis of about 600 of the donors, most TCR beta V segments appeared in productive rearrangements about 87% or about 30% of the time, broadly matching IMGT annotations. A later analysis associated about 18,000 TCR beta sequences with specific HLA alleles at a false discovery rate of 0.05. In a later analysis, the rate of TCR association differed among HLA loci, with DRB1 alleles having the most associated TCRs and HLA-C alleles having the fewest. Correlated functional status among segregating V segments might reflect linkage disequilibrium, but an unknown experimental factor could not be ruled out. Because HLA typing was unavailable for some donors at each locus, only the typed subset was used in association tests. According to a later genetic analysis, donors in an Asian-associated ancestry cluster had fewer N-insertions in productive TCRs than the approximately 630-donor mean. Presence/absence analyses assumed roughly uniform sequencing depth across donors, an assumption that may not hold. A further reported finding was that TCR beta sequences accurately predicted the HLA-A and HLA-B alleles for most subjects in the first cohort. CMV serostatus was the only immune exposure information available for the cohort. In vitro tests confirmed that three of the cytomegalovirus-associated TCR beta chains recognize cytomegalovirus antigens. The authors suggested that the approach could potentially be generalized to other disease states and immunological phenotypes. A total of 150 to 200 TCR beta chains were listed by the study as associated with cytomegalovirus. When HLA alleles, especially DR and DQ, strongly co-occurred, TCR associations were difficult to assign to individual alleles. While some public TCRs were present in many individuals, most TCR sequences turned up only very rarely across donors. In a later analysis, HLA-associated TCR beta chains showed more clonal expansion and lower generation probabilities than non-associated chains that were equally common.

To prepare the library, the immunoSEQ multiplex PCR assay was applied. A mixture of 60 forward primers for TCR Vbeta segments and 13 reverse primers for TCR Jbeta segments was used in the multiplex PCR. The CDR3 region of rearranged TCR beta genes was amplified from genomic DNA by a multiplex PCR assay. Amplified TCR beta libraries were sequenced as 87-base-pair reads on the Illumina HiSeq System. The published analysis was carried out like this. A later analysis counted 65 million to 90 million unique TCR beta chains across the 550 to 750 repertoires, and some 11 million of these chains were shared by at least two donors. Raw reads were error-corrected and collapsed into unique sequences with a nearest-neighbor algorithm that merged closely related sequences to remove PCR and sequencing errors. CDR3 sequences were aligned to IMGT reference sequences to assign V, D and J gene segments. For a sequence to be retained, a match of at least six nucleotides was required to both a V gene segment and a J gene segment. Rearrangements were classified as productive when the CDR3 lacked stop codons and remained in frame with V and J, and all other rearrangements were classified as non-productive. CDR3 was defined by IMGT convention, running from the second conserved V-encoded cysteine to the conserved J-encoded phenylalanine. Sequences without an unambiguous match to a single V gene segment were excluded from the earlier analysis of 587 of the donors. An earlier analysis of several hundred of the donors called V segments functional above 56.7% productive rearrangements and segregating when the between-donor standard deviation exceeded 5%. A statistical classification framework was developed to diagnose cytomegalovirus status using the catalog of TCR beta chain sequences. V and J gene assignment, in a later analysis, came from comparing TCR nucleotide sequences with IMGT/GENE-DB human TR gene sequences. Using the TCRdist pipeline, a later analysis assigned CDR3 sequences along with most-parsimonious VDJ recombination scenarios. In a later analysis, each TCR beta chain was defined by its CDR3 amino acid sequence together with its V-gene family, and reads without a unique V-gene family were excluded. In a later analysis, nearly 600 highly shared, low-generation-probability nucleotide sequences were removed to address suspected cross-contamination and a sequencing artifact. A later analysis calculated a clonal expansion index for each public chain from normalized within-repertoire ranks of inferred template counts. In a later analysis, generation probabilities were computed with a VDJ recombination model fitted to out-of-frame rearrangements, and the resulting probabilities were checked against IGoR. A later analysis scored TCR-TCR, TCR-HLA and TCR-CMV co-occurrence with hypergeometric tests, applying a repertoire-size bias correction to TCR pairs. A later analysis estimated false discovery rates by permuting HLA or CMV assignments 20 times. In a later analysis, co-occurring TCRs were grouped with DBSCAN, and TCRdist sequence similarity was added when clustering was performed within HLA-allele-positive subsets. Repertoires with fewer than 30,000 or more than 120,000 public chains, plus five repertoires with anomalous nucleotide sharing, were excluded from co-occurrence clustering. The source is immuneACCESS, and TCRdb retained only in-frame sequences with V and J called. Part of the clones is not carried over; for the studies checked, unresolved V genes explain less than half of this, and the remainder is unexplained. V and J calls and clone size come straight from that table; D and trimming were deduced from the DNA. The sample yields roughly 140,000 clones; 73% were counted once. The top ten constitute 14% of the sample.

The CDR3 goes from the cysteine to the phenylalanine over 17 residues. Only CDR3 DNA is held: 51 bases, read in frame from base 1. V and J are trimmed by 7 bases and 7 bases, and the gene matches miss 16 bases of the junction. Sequences MNHEY (CDR1) and SMNVEV (CDR2) are obtained from the germline V gene (reference sequence). In total, fewer than 750 healthy bone marrow donors made up the cohort. Cohort members were all nominally healthy when sampled, although unrecorded immune exposures were likely present. CMV serostatus was positive for about 300 and negative for about half of the roughly 700 cohort members, and was not recorded for this donor. A peripheral blood sample was provided by each donor, and peripheral blood mononuclear cells were used for TCR beta sequencing. The Qiagen DNeasy Blood Extraction Kit was used to extract genomic DNA from the blood cell samples.

This TCR derives from a human donor in good health. The chain couples TRBV27 to TRBJ2-2, with 9 bases matching TRBD2. The sample taken for sequencing was PBMCs. CDR3 reads: CASTSIRGGGGGGELFF. In nucleotides, the sequence is TGTGCCAGCACCTCCATCAGAGGCGGGGGGGGAGGCGGGGAGCTGTTTTTT.